The present T cell receptor beta chain was sequenced within a study of regulatory T cells in long-lasting Graves disease. Points from the study as a whole: Public clonotype sharing was higher in persistent than newly diagnosed patients.

With respect to this clonotype: Its antigen is unidentified.

The V and J ends lost 4 bases and 3 bases respectively, with 19 bases between them. The CDR3 is 16 amino acids. Germline assignment: CDR1 KGHSH and CDR2 LQKENI. According to the study, TCR beta libraries were built with iRepertoire HTBI primers and CDR3-region Arm-PCR. A single record per CDR3 protein comes from TCRdb applying MiXCR to the multiplex PCR reads. The sample carries some 490,000 distinct CDR3 sequences, about 11% recorded once. Time point in this sample: newly diagnosed GD, antithyroid drugs for less than 3 months. Preparation of the TCR library used RNA extracted from PBMCs. These records were also assigned to another study, of T cells in Graves' hyperthyroidism and ophthalmopathy. Per that study: A first-round RT-PCR of the TCR CDR3 used the HTBI primer set. Before onset, ophthalmopathy was predicted by the model a median around 6 months earlier.

The source was peripheral blood mononuclear cells (PBMCs), collected at new diagnosis, from a patient treated with antithyroid drugs. The clonotype comes from a woman in her thirties with Graves disease. This chain uses TRBV18 with TRBJ2-7; the D gene could be TRBD1 or TRBD2 (5 bases each). The CDR3 region has the DNA TGTGCCAGCTCACTCACCGCAGGGACGGAAGGCTACGAGCAGTACTTC. Protein sequence: CASSLTAGTEGYEQYF.